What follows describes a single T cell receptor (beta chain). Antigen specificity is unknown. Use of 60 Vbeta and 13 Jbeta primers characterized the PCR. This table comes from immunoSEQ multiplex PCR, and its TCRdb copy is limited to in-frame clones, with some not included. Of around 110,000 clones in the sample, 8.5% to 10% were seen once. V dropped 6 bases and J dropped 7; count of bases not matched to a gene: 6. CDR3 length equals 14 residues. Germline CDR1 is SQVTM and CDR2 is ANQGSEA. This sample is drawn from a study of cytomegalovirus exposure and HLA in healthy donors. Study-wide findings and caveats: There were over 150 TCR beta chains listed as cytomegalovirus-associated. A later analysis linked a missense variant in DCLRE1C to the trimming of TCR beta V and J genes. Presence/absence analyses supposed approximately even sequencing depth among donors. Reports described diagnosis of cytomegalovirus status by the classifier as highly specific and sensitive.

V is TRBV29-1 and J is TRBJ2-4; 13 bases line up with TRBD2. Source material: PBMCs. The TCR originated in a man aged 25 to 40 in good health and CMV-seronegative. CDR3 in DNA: TGCAGCGTGGGGACTAGCGGGACTGGGAACATTCAGTACTTC. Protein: CSVGTSGTGNIQYF.